This is a list of T cell receptor beta chains from one sample in a study of PD-1 blockade in classical Hodgkin lymphoma. Sequenced by immunoSEQ multiplex PCR; TCRdb stores in-frame clones only, minus some. The data hold about 23,000 clones, with over 90% observed a single time. Sequencing was performed on CD4+ T cells from blood. The source of these receptors is a human donor with classical Hodgkin lymphoma. CDR3s include the opening cysteine and the closing phenylalanine or tryptophan. D genes are given only for firm matches. Clone sizes are given selectively: once, few, many, or a class where the clone is expanded.

CDR3 protein: CASSWRATEAFF
CDR3 DNA: TGTGCCAGCAGTTGGAGGGCCACTGAAGCTTTCTTT
V gene: TRBV6-6
J gene: TRBJ1-1
CDR3 length: 12
clone size: few
D gene: .

CDR3 protein: CARKQGNTGELFF
CDR3 DNA: TGTGCCAGAAAACAGGGGAACACCGGGGAGCTGTTTTTT
V gene: TRBV6-1
J gene: TRBJ2-2
CDR3 length: 13
clone size: .
D gene: .

CDR3 protein: CASGQGGVRANEKLFF
CDR3 DNA: TGTGCCAGCGGCCAGGGGGGGGTAAGGGCTAATGAAAAACTGTTTTTT
V gene: TRBV21-1
J gene: TRBJ1-4
CDR3 length: 16
clone size: .
D gene: .

CDR3 protein: CASSLNGNTEAFF
CDR3 DNA: TGTGCCAGCAGCCTCAATGGGAACACTGAAGCTTTCTTT
V gene: TRBV6-4
J gene: TRBJ1-1
CDR3 length: 13
clone size: few
D gene: .

CDR3 protein: CASSPTSWSPLGEQYF
CDR3 DNA: TGTGCCAGCAGCCCGACTAGCTGGAGCCCTTTGGGGGAGCAGTACTTC
V gene: TRBV7-6
J gene: TRBJ2-7
CDR3 length: 16
clone size: once
D gene: TRBD2

CDR3 protein: CASSSGLPPYEQYF
CDR3 DNA: TGTGCCAGCAGTTCGGGACTCCCACCCTACGAGCAGTACTTC
V gene: TRBV7-3
J gene: TRBJ2-7
CDR3 length: 14
clone size: .
D gene: .

CDR3 protein: CASSLSDTGELFF
CDR3 DNA: TGTGCCAGCAGCTTGTCCGACACCGGGGAGCTGTTTTTT
V gene: TRBV7-7
J gene: TRBJ2-2
CDR3 length: 13
clone size: .
D gene: .

CDR3 protein: CASSSTRGGMQYF
CDR3 DNA: TGTGCCAGCAGTTCCACCCGGGGGGGGATGCAGTATTTT
V gene: TRBV27
J gene: TRBJ2-3
CDR3 length: 13
clone size: .
D gene: TRBD2

CDR3 protein: CASSPAGRADTQYF
CDR3 DNA: TGTGCCAGCAGCCCAGCGGGGAGGGCAGATACGCAGTATTTT
V gene: TRBV7-3
J gene: TRBJ2-3
CDR3 length: 14
clone size: .
D gene: TRBD2

CDR3 protein: CASSRGSRYEQYF
CDR3 DNA: TGTGCCAGCAGTAGGGGGTCCAGGTACGAGCAGTACTTC
V gene: TRBV2
J gene: TRBJ2-7
CDR3 length: 13
clone size: .
D gene: .

CDR3 protein: CASSLARLAFGSTDTQYF
CDR3 DNA: TGCGCCAGCAGCTTGGCCCGACTAGCGTTCGGTAGCACAGATACGCAGTATTTT
V gene: TRBV5-1
J gene: TRBJ2-3
CDR3 length: 18
clone size: .
D gene: TRBD2

CDR3 protein: CASTNDRPRGGEQYF
CDR3 DNA: TGTGCCAGCACTAACGACCGTCCGAGGGGAGGCGAGCAGTACTTC
V gene: TRBV2
J gene: TRBJ2-7
CDR3 length: 15
clone size: .
D gene: .

CDR3 protein: CASSPPSRGAHNEQFF
CDR3 DNA: TGTGCCAGCTCACCACCGAGCCGCGGGGCGCATAATGAGCAGTTCTTC
V gene: TRBV18
J gene: TRBJ2-1
CDR3 length: 16
clone size: .
D gene: .

CDR3 protein: CASSWGLGSNQPQHF
CDR3 DNA: TGTGCCAGCAGTTGGGGGTTGGGGAGCAATCAGCCCCAGCATTTT
V gene: TRBV6-1
J gene: TRBJ1-5
CDR3 length: 15
clone size: .
D gene: .

CDR3 protein: CAWSSTRTLGTVYEQYF
CDR3 DNA: TGTGCCTGGAGTTCAACCCGCACCCTCGGGACAGTCTACGAGCAGTACTTC
V gene: TRBV30
J gene: TRBJ2-7
CDR3 length: 17
clone size: once
D gene: TRBD1

CDR3 protein: CASSSGGHLAKNIQYF
CDR3 DNA: TGTGCCAGCAGCAGCGGGGGGCATCTAGCCAAAAACATTCAGTACTTC
V gene: TRBV6-6
J gene: TRBJ2-4
CDR3 length: 16
clone size: .
D gene: TRBD2

CDR3 protein: CASSLGTVLAETQYF
CDR3 DNA: TGTGCCAGCAGTTTGGGGACGGTGCTAGCAGAGACCCAGTACTTC
V gene: TRBV6-6
J gene: TRBJ2-5
CDR3 length: 15
clone size: .
D gene: .

CDR3 protein: CASREGGAYEQYF
CDR3 DNA: TGTGCCAGCAGGGAGGGGGGGGCCTACGAGCAGTACTTC
V gene: TRBV2
J gene: TRBJ2-7
CDR3 length: 13
clone size: .
D gene: .

CDR3 protein: CASSFEDNEQFF
CDR3 DNA: TGCGCCAGCAGCTTTGAGGATAATGAGCAGTTCTTC
V gene: TRBV5-1
J gene: TRBJ2-1
CDR3 length: 12
clone size: once
D gene: .

CDR3 protein: CASRAGVLQEAFF
CDR3 DNA: TGTGCCAGCAGGGCAGGGGTGCTACAGGAAGCTTTCTTT
V gene: TRBV14
J gene: TRBJ1-1
CDR3 length: 13
clone size: .
D gene: .

CDR3 protein: CASSSPRIAGPHEQYF
CDR3 DNA: TGTGCCAGCAGTTCCCCCAGGATAGCGGGACCCCACGAGCAGTACTTC
V gene: TRBV27
J gene: TRBJ2-7
CDR3 length: 16
clone size: .
D gene: TRBD2

CDR3 protein: CAIAAGGYQETQYF
CDR3 DNA: TGTGCCATCGCCGCCGGGGGGTACCAAGAGACCCAGTACTTC
V gene: TRBV6-6
J gene: TRBJ2-5
CDR3 length: 14
clone size: .
D gene: TRBD2

CDR3 protein: CASSFNGWAGELFF
CDR3 DNA: TGTGCCAGCAGCTTTAACGGGTGGGCCGGGGAGCTGTTTTTT
V gene: TRBV11-2
J gene: TRBJ2-2
CDR3 length: 14
clone size: .
D gene: .

CDR3 protein: CSVELEDSRRYEQYF
CDR3 DNA: TGCAGCGTTGAATTAGAGGACTCCCGTCGGTACGAGCAGTACTTC
V gene: TRBV29-1
J gene: TRBJ2-7
CDR3 length: 15
clone size: .
D gene: .

CDR3 protein: CAISEVSGGQYF
CDR3 DNA: TGTGCCATCAGTGAGGTCTCCGGGGGCCAGTACTTC
V gene: TRBV10-3
J gene: TRBJ2-5
CDR3 length: 12
clone size: .
D gene: .

CDR3 protein: CASRPEMGGGYNSPLHF
CDR3 DNA: TGTGCCAGCAGACCCGAGATGGGGGGCGGCTATAATTCACCCCTCCACTTT
V gene: TRBV2
J gene: TRBJ1-6
CDR3 length: 17
clone size: .
D gene: .

CDR3 protein: CASKQGTGGNTIYF
CDR3 DNA: TGCGCCAGCAAACAAGGGACAGGTGGAAACACCATATATTTT
V gene: TRBV5-1
J gene: TRBJ1-3
CDR3 length: 14
clone size: .
D gene: TRBD1

CDR3 protein: CASSFGVPASKQETQYF
CDR3 DNA: TGTGCCAGCAGCTTTGGGGTCCCCGCCAGCAAACAAGAGACCCAGTACTTC
V gene: TRBV11-2
J gene: TRBJ2-5
CDR3 length: 17
clone size: .
D gene: .

CDR3 protein: CASSKTDGTDTQYF
CDR3 DNA: TGTGCCAGCAGTAAAACCGACGGCACAGATACGCAGTATTTT
V gene: TRBV2
J gene: TRBJ2-3
CDR3 length: 14
clone size: .
D gene: .

CDR3 protein: CASSLVRQLGTEAFF
CDR3 DNA: TGTGCCAGCAGCTTAGTGCGACAGCTGGGGACTGAAGCTTTCTTT
V gene: TRBV11-2
J gene: TRBJ1-1
CDR3 length: 15
clone size: .
D gene: .

CDR3 protein: CASSLSGTNTGELFF
CDR3 DNA: TGTGCCAGCAGCTTGTCAGGAACCAACACCGGGGAGCTGTTTTTT
V gene: TRBV5-4
J gene: TRBJ2-2
CDR3 length: 15
clone size: once
D gene: .

CDR3 protein: CASSRDSRNTEAFF
CDR3 DNA: TGTGCCAGCAGTCGGGACAGCAGGAACACTGAAGCTTTCTTT
V gene: TRBV7-2
J gene: TRBJ1-1
CDR3 length: 14
clone size: .
D gene: TRBD1

CDR3 protein: CASSRPRMSGSYEQYF
CDR3 DNA: TGTGCCAGTAGTCGCCCCCGAATGAGCGGATCCTACGAGCAGTACTTC
V gene: TRBV19
J gene: TRBJ2-7
CDR3 length: 16
clone size: .
D gene: .

CDR3 protein: CASSVGAGGANVLTF
CDR3 DNA: TGTGCCAGCAGCGTAGGGGCAGGTGGGGCCAACGTCCTGACTTTC
V gene: TRBV9
J gene: TRBJ2-6
CDR3 length: 15
clone size: .
D gene: .

CDR3 protein: CATRPGRSGGLGETQYF
CDR3 DNA: TGTGCCACCAGGCCGGGGCGGAGCGGGGGGCTTGGGGAGACCCAGTACTTC
V gene: TRBV15
J gene: TRBJ2-5
CDR3 length: 17
clone size: .
D gene: TRBD2

CDR3 protein: CAWSVLNEQFF
CDR3 DNA: TGTGCCTGGAGTGTTTTAAATGAGCAGTTCTTC
V gene: TRBV30
J gene: TRBJ2-1
CDR3 length: 11
clone size: .
D gene: .

CDR3 protein: CAWSRGPWTEAFF
CDR3 DNA: TGTGCCTGGAGTAGGGGGCCATGGACTGAAGCTTTCTTT
V gene: TRBV30
J gene: TRBJ1-1
CDR3 length: 13
clone size: .
D gene: TRBD1

CDR3 protein: CAWSVLRDSPLHF
CDR3 DNA: TGTGCCTGGAGTGTATTGAGGGATTCACCCCTCCACTTT
V gene: TRBV30
J gene: TRBJ1-6
CDR3 length: 13
clone size: .
D gene: .

CDR3 protein: CASFGQGFTYEQYF
CDR3 DNA: TGTGCCAGTTTTGGACAGGGCTTCACCTACGAGCAGTACTTC
V gene: TRBV28
J gene: TRBJ2-7
CDR3 length: 14
clone size: once
D gene: TRBD1

CDR3 protein: CASHLAPNQPQHF
CDR3 DNA: TGTGCCAGCCACCTCGCCCCCAATCAGCCCCAGCATTTT
V gene: TRBV27
J gene: TRBJ1-5
CDR3 length: 13
clone size: few
D gene: .

CDR3 protein: CASSKREGRDEQYF
CDR3 DNA: TGTGCCAGCAGCAAGCGGGAGGGCCGGGACGAGCAGTACTTC
V gene: TRBV2
J gene: TRBJ2-7
CDR3 length: 14
clone size: .
D gene: TRBD2

CDR3 protein: CASSHHYPLLAASNTGELFF
CDR3 DNA: TGCGCCAGCAGCCACCACTACCCACTTCTAGCGGCATCTAACACCGGGGAGCTGTTTTTT
V gene: TRBV4-1
J gene: TRBJ2-2
CDR3 length: 20
clone size: .
D gene: TRBD2

CDR3 protein: CASSAGTSGRASYEQYF
CDR3 DNA: TGTGCCAGCAGCGCGGGGACTAGCGGGAGGGCATCCTACGAGCAGTACTTC
V gene: TRBV13
J gene: TRBJ2-7
CDR3 length: 17
clone size: .
D gene: TRBD2

CDR3 protein: CASSRGGLRIRQPQHF
CDR3 DNA: TGTGCCAGTAGTAGGGGGGGGCTTAGAATCAGGCAGCCCCAGCATTTT
V gene: TRBV19
J gene: TRBJ1-5
CDR3 length: 16
clone size: .
D gene: .

CDR3 protein: CASGLAPRDKNTGELFF
CDR3 DNA: TGTGCTAGTGGTTTGGCCCCCCGGGACAAAAACACCGGGGAGCTGTTTTTT
V gene: TRBV12-5
J gene: TRBJ2-2
CDR3 length: 17
clone size: once
D gene: .

CDR3 protein: CASSLGGRENIQYF
CDR3 DNA: TGCGCCAGCAGCTTGGGAGGGCGGGAAAACATTCAGTACTTC
V gene: TRBV5-1
J gene: TRBJ2-4
CDR3 length: 14
clone size: .
D gene: .

CDR3 protein: CASRGLQETQYF
CDR3 DNA: TGTGCCAGCAGGGGACTCCAAGAGACCCAGTACTTC
V gene: TRBV2
J gene: TRBJ2-5
CDR3 length: 12
clone size: .
D gene: .